This TCR beta chain was sequenced during a study of cytomegalovirus exposure and HLA in healthy donors. Study findings and constraints: CMV serostatus alone was available as immune exposure information. Later work found that TCR association rates differed between HLA loci; DRB1 had the most and HLA-C the fewest.

Primers for the PCR totalled 60 Vbeta and 13 Jbeta. The repertoire was sequenced with immunoSEQ multiplex PCR; TCRdb's copy has only in-frame clones and lacks some. This table has more than 90,000 clones, more than 70% appearing once. As regards this clone: The antigen remains unidentified.

This receptor was obtained from a middle-aged man in good health and CMV-seropositive. Source material: PBMCs.

The CDR3, as DNA: TGTGCCATCGGGGGGGCCGGCAATGAGCAGTTCTTC. This encodes CAIGGAGNEQFF. V is TRBV10-3 and J is TRBJ2-1; weak D call: TRBD2 (7 bases). Trimming took off 8 bases at V and 6 bases at J, with 11 bases between the two ends. Germline lookup yields CDR1 ENHRY and CDR2 SYGVKD. The CDR3 has 12 residues.